This T cell receptor beta chain stems from a study of blood T cell repertoires in COVID-19. At the level of the study: The study drew acute and convalescent COVID-19 samples from the United States, Italy and Spain. PBMCs, B-cell-depleted T cells, or T cells provided the cDNA or gDNA that made up the material.

Germline loops: CDR1 ENHRY, CDR2 SYGVKD. The CDR3 consists of 14 residues. Trimming left V 4 bases short and J 10 bases short, with 14 bases between. As originally analysed: Scientists estimated how many nucleated cells there were by amplifying reference gene primers. Repertoires were generated with immunoSEQ multiplex PCR, while TCRdb's copy carries only in-frame clones and drops some. The D gene and trimming were derived from the DNA, and the V and J assignments and clone size from that table. The data contain some 130,000 clones, around 83% of them singletons. The sample was peripheral blood. This receptor was identified in a man aged 35 to 55 with active or convalescent COVID-19. The V and J genes are TRBV10-3 and TRBJ1-6; D perhaps matches TRBD1 (5 bases). The CDR3 loop reads CAISVSRGESPLHF. The CDR3 nucleotides are TGTGCCATCAGTGTGAGCCGGGGGGAATCACCCCTCCACTTT.